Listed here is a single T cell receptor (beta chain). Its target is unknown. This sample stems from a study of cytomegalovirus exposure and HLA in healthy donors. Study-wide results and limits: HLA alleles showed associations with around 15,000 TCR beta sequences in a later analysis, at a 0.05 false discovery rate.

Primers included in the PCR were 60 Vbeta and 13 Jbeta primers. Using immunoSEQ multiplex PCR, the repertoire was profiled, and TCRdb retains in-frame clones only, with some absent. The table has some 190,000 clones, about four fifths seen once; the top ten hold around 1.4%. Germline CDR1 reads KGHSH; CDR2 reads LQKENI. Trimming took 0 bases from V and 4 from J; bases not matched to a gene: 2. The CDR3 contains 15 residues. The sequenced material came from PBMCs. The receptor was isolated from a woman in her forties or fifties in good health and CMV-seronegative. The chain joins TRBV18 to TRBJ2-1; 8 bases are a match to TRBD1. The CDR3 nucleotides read TGTGCCAGCTCACCACCGGGGACAGGTTACAATGAGCAGTTCTTC. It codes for CASSPPGTGYNEQFF.